This entry concerns a single TCR beta chain. Original analysis: Researchers report that nucleated cell counts were estimated from reference gene primer amplification. Clones were read by immunoSEQ multiplex PCR, and TCRdb kept only the in-frame ones, dropping some. The DNA gave D and trimming, while V, J and clone size come from that table. The sample gives 230,000 or so clones, roughly 87% of which show up once; about 1.9% is in the top ten. This entry belongs to a study of blood T cell repertoires in COVID-19. The wider study: T cells, B-cell-depleted T cells, or PBMCs supplied cDNA or gDNA.

The J segment lost 0 bases and the V segment lost 6 bases, leaving 17 bases of the junction unmatched. Germline-derived CDR1 and CDR2 are SNHLY and FYNNEI. This CDR3 spans 19 amino acids. V is TRBV2 and J is TRBJ1-2; 9 bases match TRBD1. The TCR sequence derives from a man between 35 and 55 years old with active or convalescent COVID-19. What was sequenced was peripheral blood. CDR3 region: CASSRPRTGEILANYGYTF. As DNA, the CDR3 is TGTGCCAGCAGCCGACCCCGGACAGGGGAAATCCTTGCTAACTATGGCTACACCTTC.